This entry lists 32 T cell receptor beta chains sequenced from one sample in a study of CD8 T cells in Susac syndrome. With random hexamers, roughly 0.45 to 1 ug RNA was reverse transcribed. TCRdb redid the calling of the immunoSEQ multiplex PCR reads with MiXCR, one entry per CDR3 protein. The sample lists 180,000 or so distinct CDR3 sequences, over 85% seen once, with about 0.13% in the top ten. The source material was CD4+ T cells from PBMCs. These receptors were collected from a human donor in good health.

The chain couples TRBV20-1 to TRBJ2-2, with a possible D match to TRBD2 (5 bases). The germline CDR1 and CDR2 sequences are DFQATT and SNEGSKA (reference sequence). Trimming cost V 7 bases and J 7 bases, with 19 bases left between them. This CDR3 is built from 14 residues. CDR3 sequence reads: CSVLAAWAGGELFF. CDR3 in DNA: TGCAGTGTCCTAGCCGCCTGGGCCGGCGGGGAGCTGTTTTTT.

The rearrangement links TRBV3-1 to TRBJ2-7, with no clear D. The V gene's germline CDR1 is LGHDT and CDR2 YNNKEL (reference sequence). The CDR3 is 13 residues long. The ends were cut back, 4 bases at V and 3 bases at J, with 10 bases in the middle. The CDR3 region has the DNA TGTGCCAGCAGCCCAAGGGCCATCTACGAGCAGTACTTC. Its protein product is CASSPRAIYEQYF.

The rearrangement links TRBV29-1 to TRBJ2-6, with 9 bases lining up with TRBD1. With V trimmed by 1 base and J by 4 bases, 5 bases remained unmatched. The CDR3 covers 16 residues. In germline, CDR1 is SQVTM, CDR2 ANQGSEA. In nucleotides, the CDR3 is TGCAGCGTTGAAGGGGACAGGGTAACAGGGGCCAACGTCCTGACTTTC. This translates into CSVEGDRVTGANVLTF.

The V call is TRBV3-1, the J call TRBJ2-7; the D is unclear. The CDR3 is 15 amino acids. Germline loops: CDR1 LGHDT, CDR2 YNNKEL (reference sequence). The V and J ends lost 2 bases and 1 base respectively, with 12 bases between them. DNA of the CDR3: TGTGCCAGCAGCCAATCGGAACTGATATCCTACGAGCAGTACTTC. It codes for CASSQSELISYEQYF.

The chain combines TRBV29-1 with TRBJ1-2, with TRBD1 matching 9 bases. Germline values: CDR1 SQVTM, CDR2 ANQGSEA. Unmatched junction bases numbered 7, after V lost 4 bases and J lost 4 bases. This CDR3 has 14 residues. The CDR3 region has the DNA TGCAGCGTTGCCTGGACAGGGGACTTCTATGGCTACACCTTC. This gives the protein CSVAWTGDFYGYTF.

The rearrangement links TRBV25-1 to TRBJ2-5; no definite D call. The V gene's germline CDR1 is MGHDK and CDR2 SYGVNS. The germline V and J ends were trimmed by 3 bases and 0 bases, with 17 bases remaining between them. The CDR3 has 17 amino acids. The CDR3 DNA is TGTGCCAGCAGTGAGAGAGGAATCTTAATTAACCAAGAGACCCAGTACTTC. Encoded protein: CASSERGILINQETQYF.

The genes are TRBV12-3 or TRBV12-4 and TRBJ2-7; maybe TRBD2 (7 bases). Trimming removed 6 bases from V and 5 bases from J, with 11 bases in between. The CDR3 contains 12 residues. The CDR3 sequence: CASSIGGDEQYF. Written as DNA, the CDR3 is TGTGCCAGCAGCATAGGGGGGGACGAGCAGTACTTC.

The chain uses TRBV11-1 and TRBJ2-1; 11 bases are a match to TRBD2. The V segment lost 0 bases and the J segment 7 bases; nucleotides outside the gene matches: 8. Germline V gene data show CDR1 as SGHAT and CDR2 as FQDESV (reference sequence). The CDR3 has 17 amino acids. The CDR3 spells CASSLARLTSGVNEQFF. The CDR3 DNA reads TGTGCCAGCAGCTTAGCGAGGCTGACTAGCGGGGTGAATGAGCAGTTCTTC.

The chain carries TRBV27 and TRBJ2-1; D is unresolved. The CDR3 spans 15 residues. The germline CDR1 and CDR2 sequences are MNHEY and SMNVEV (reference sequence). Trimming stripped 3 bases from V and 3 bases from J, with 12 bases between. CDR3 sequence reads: CASSFGQGIYNEQFF. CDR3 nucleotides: TGTGCCAGCAGTTTTGGGCAAGGGATCTACAATGAGCAGTTCTTC.

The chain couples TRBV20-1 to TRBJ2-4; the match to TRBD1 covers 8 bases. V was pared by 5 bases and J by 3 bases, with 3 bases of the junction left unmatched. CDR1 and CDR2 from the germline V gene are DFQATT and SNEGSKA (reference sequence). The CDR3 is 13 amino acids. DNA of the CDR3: TGCAGTGCTGACAGGGGAGGCAAAAACATTCAGTACTTC. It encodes CSADRGGKNIQYF.

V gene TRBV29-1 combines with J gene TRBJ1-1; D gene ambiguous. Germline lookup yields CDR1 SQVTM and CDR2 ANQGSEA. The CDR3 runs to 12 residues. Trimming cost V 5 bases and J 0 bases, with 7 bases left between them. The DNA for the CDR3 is TGCAGCGTTCGCGTTTTGAACACTGAAGCTTTCTTT. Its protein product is CSVRVLNTEAFF.

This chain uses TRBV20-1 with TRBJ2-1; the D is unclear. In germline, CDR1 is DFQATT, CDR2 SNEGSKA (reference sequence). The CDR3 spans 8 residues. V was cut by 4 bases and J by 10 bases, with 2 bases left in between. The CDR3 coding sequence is TGCAGTGCTAAAGAGCAGTTCTTC. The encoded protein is CSAKEQFF.

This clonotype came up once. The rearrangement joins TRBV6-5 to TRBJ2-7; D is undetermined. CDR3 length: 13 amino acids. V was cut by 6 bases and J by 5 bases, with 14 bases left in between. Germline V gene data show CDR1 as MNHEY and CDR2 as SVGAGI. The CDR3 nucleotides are TGTGCCAGCAGAAGTCTACGTCTCCACGAGCAGTACTTC. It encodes CASRSLRLHEQYF.

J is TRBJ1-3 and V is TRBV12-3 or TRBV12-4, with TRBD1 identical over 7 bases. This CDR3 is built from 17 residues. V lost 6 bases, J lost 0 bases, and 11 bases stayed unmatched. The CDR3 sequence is CASSPRLYRGSGNTIYF. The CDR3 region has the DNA TGTGCCAGCAGCCCGCGGCTTTACAGGGGCTCTGGAAACACCATATATTTT.

The CDR3 nucleotides read TGTGCCAGCAGTGACAGGGATAGACAGCCCCAGCATTTT. This gives the protein CASSDRDRQPQHF. This chain connects TRBV2 to TRBJ1-5, with D possibly being TRBD1 (5 bases). V was clipped by 3 bases and J by 7 bases, with 10 bases between them. Per germline, CDR1 SNHLY and CDR2 FYNNEI. This CDR3 is built from 13 residues.

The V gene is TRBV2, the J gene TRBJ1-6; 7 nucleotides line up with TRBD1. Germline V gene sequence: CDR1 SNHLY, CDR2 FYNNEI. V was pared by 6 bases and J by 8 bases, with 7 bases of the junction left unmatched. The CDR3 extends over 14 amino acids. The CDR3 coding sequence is TGTGCCAGCAGGACGGACAGGATCCATTCACCCCTCCACTTT. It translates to CASRTDRIHSPLHF.

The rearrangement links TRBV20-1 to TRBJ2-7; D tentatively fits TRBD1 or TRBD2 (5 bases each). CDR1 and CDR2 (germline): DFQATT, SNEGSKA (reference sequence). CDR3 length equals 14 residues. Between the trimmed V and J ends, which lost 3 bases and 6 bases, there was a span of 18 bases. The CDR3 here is CSARRHRGPGEQYF. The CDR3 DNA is TGCAGTGCTAGGAGACATCGGGGCCCTGGCGAGCAGTACTTC.

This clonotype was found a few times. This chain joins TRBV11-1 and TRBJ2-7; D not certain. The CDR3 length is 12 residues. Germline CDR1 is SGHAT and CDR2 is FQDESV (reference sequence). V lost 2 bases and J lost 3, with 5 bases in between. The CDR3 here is CASSLNSYEQYF. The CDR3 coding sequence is TGTGCCAGCAGCTTAAACAGCTACGAGCAGTACTTC.

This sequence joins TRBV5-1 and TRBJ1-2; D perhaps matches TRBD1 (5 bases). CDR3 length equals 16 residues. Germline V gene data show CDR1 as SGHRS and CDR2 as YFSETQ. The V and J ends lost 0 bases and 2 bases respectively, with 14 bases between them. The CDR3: CASSLGRVEGNYGYTF. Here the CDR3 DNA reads TGCGCCAGCAGCTTGGGCCGGGTGGAGGGGAACTATGGCTACACCTTC.

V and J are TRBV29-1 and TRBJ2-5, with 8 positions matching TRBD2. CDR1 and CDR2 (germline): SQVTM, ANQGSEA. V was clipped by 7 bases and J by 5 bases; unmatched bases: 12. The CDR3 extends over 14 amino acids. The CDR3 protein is CSGLGAGGGETQYF. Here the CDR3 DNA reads TGCAGCGGGCTTGGGGCGGGGGGTGGCGAGACCCAGTACTTC.

CDR3 DNA sequence: TGCAGCGTTGCACAGGGGGCTAGGTACGAGCAGTACTTC. It is translated as CSVAQGARYEQYF. The chain joins TRBV29-1 to TRBJ2-7, with 9 bases aligning to TRBD1. The CDR3 is made up of 13 amino acids. V lost 4 bases and J lost 4; bases outside the gene matches: 5. Germline CDR1 SQVTM, CDR2 ANQGSEA.

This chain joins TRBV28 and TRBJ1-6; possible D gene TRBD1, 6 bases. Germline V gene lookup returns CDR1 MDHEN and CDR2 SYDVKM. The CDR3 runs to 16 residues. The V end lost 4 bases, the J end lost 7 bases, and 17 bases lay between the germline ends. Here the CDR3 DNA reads TGTGCCAGCAGTTCTGGGAGGGCAGGGACAAATTCACCCCTCCACTTT. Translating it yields CASSSGRAGTNSPLHF. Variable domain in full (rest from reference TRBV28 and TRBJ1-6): DVKVTQSSRYLVKRTGEKVFLECVQDMDHENMFWYRQDPGLGLRLIYFSYDVKMKEKGDIPEGYSVSREKKERFSLILESASTNQTSMYLCASSSGRAGTNSPLHFGNGTRLTVT.

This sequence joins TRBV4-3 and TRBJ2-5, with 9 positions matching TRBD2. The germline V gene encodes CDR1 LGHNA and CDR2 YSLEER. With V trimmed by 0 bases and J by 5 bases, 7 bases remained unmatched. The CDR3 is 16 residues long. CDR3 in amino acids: CASSQEAGGIGETQYF. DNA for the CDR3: TGCGCCAGCAGCCAAGAAGCGGGGGGCATTGGGGAGACCCAGTACTTC.

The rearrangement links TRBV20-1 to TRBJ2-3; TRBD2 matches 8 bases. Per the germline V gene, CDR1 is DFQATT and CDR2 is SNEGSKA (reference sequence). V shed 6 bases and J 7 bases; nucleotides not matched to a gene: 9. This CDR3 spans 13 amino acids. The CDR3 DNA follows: TGCAGTGCCGGGACTAGATCGTTCCATACGCAGTATTTT. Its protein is CSAGTRSFHTQYF.

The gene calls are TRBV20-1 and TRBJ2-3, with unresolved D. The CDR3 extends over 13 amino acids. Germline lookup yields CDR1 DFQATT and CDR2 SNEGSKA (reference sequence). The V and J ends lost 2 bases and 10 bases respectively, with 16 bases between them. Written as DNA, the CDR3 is TGCAGTGCTAGACAGACCGGCTTTGGGGCGCAGTATTTT. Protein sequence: CSARQTGFGAQYF.

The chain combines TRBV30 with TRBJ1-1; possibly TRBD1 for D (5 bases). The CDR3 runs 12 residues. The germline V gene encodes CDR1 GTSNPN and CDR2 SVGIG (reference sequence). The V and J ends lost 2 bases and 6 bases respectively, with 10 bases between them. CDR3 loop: CAWSSGTAEAFF. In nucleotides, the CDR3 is TGTGCCTGGAGTTCGGGGACCGCTGAAGCTTTCTTT.

The CDR3 here is CASSLRSYGYTF. For the CDR3, the DNA is TGTGCCAGCAGCCTTAGGAGCTATGGCTACACCTTC. This chain links TRBV7-9 with TRBJ1-2; D call uncertain. Trimming pared 5 bases from V and 4 bases from J, leaving 8 bases between. Looked up from germline, CDR1 is SEHNR and CDR2 is FQNEAQ (reference sequence). The CDR3 runs to 12 residues.

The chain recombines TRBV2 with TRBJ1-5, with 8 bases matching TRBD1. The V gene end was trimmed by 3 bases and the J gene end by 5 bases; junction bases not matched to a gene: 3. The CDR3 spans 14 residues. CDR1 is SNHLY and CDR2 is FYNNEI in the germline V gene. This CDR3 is CASSEDRVYQPQHF. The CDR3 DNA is TGTGCCAGCAGTGAGGACAGGGTTTATCAGCCCCAGCATTTT.

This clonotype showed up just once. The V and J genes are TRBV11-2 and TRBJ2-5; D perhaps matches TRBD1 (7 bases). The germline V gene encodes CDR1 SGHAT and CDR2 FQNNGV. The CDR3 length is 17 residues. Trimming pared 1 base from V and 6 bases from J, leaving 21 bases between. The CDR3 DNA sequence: TGTGCCAGCAGCTTAGTACCGCCAGGGGGGCTTGACAAGACCCAGTACTTC. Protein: CASSLVPPGGLDKTQYF.

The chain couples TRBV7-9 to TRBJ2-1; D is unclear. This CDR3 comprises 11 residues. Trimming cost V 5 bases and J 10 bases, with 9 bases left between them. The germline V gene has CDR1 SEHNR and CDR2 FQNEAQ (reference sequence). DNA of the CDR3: TGTGCCAGCAGCCAGACTCGAGAGCAGTTCTTC. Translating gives CASSQTREQFF. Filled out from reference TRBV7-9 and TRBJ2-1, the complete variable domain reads DTGVSQNPRHKITKRGQNVTFRCDPISEHNRLYWYRQTLGQGPEFLTYFQNEAQLEKSRLLSDRFSAERPKGSFSTLEIQRTEQGDSAMYLCASSQTREQFFGPGTRLTVL.

CDR3 coding DNA: TGCAGCGTTGATGACAGGTTTTTAGATACGCAGTATTTT. It translates to CSVDDRFLDTQYF. V is TRBV29-1 and J is TRBJ2-3; a weak D match, TRBD1 (6 bases). The CDR3 consists of 13 residues. Germline V gene data show CDR1 as SQVTM and CDR2 as ANQGSEA. The ends were cut back, 3 bases at V and 5 bases at J, with 12 bases in the middle.

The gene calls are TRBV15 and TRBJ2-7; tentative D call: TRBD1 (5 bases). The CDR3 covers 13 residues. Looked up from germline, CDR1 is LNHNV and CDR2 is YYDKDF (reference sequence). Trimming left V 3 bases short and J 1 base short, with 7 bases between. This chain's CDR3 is CATSRDISYEQYF. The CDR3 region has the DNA TGTGCCACCAGCAGGGACATTTCCTACGAGCAGTACTTC.